Below are 18 T cell receptor beta chains sequenced from a single sample in a study of T cells in Graves' hyperthyroidism and ophthalmopathy. The CDR3 regions of TCR beta were amplified from RNA transcripts. When the TCR CDR3 underwent first-round RT-PCR, the HTBI primer set was used. MiXCR, run by TCRdb on the multiplex PCR reads, gives a single entry per CDR3 protein. The data hold 540,000 or so distinct CDR3 sequences, with about a sixth observed a single time. Sequencing was done on a sample of blood. Source of these receptors: a woman under 40 with Graves' hyperthyroidism.

This clonotype has a count of ten or more. The V gene is TRBV11-2, the J gene TRBJ2-4; a possible D gene is TRBD2 (6 bases). The CDR3 has 16 amino acids. CDR1 and CDR2 from the germline V gene are SGHAT and FQNNGV. The germline V and J ends were trimmed by 5 bases and 0 bases, with 14 bases remaining between them. CDR3 protein: CASSPIADIAKNIQYF. The CDR3 nucleotides read TGTGCCAGCAGCCCAATAGCGGATATAGCCAAAAACATTCAGTACTTC.

This clonotype has at least ten counts. The genes are TRBV5-1 and TRBJ2-7; D assignment may be TRBD1 or TRBD2 (5 bases each). V lost 5 bases, J lost 4 bases, and 16 bases lay in between. Germline values: CDR1 SGHRS, CDR2 YFSETQ. The CDR3 runs to 14 residues. The CDR3 loop is CASRTGTWIYEQYF. The CDR3 DNA reads as TGCGCCAGCAGGACCGGGACCTGGATTTACGAGCAGTACTTC. Full variable domain (remainder filled in from reference TRBV5-1 and TRBJ2-7): KAGVTQTPRYLIKTRGQQVTLSCSPISGHRSVSWYQQTPGQGLQFLFEYFSETQRNKGNFPGRFSGRQFSNSRSEMNVSTLELGDSALYLCASRTGTWIYEQYFGPGTRLTVT.

Concerning this clonotype: Given a much more abundant clone one base away, this may be a read error. CDR3 amino acids: CASSSHDSANTGELFF. The CDR3 DNA sequence: TGTGCCAGCAGCTCGCACGATTCCGCGAACACCGGGGAGCTGTTTTTT. The rearrangement joins TRBV7-3 to TRBJ2-2; D gene ambiguous. From germline, CDR1 is SGHTA and CDR2 FQGTGA. This CDR3 has 16 amino acids. The germline V and J ends were trimmed by 4 bases and 0 bases, with 12 bases remaining between them.

This clonotype was seen at least ten times. The CDR3 coding sequence is TGTGCCAGCAGCTTAGACTACGGGCCCTTCGGTGAAAAACTGTTTTTT. Translated, it gives CASSLDYGPFGEKLFF. V and J are TRBV7-2 and TRBJ1-4; D is ambiguous. With 1 base removed from V and 7 bases from J, the gap between germline ends came to 16 bases. CDR3 length equals 16 residues. Germline assignment: CDR1 SGHTA and CDR2 FQGNSA.

This clonotype was recorded many times. This sequence joins TRBV6-2 or TRBV6-3 and TRBJ1-1; a weak D match, TRBD1 (6 bases). Germline V lookup: CDR1 MNHEY, CDR2 SVGEGT. This CDR3 is 13 amino acids long. V was clipped by 5 bases and J by 6 bases, with 13 bases between them. The CDR3 DNA follows: TGTGCCAGCAGTCACAAAGGGGGGGCTGAAGCTTTCTTT. Protein sequence: CASSHKGGAEAFF.

Note on this clonotype: Just one base apart from a much larger clone, this may be a read error. This chain uses TRBV18 with TRBJ1-5; D is uncertain. CDR3 length: 14 amino acids. Germline values: CDR1 KGHSH, CDR2 LQKENI. The CDR3 sequence is CAGSAGSNNQPQHF. DNA for the CDR3: TGTGCCGGCTCAGCTGGGAGCAACAATCAGCCCCAGCATTTT.

V and J are TRBV20-1 and TRBJ1-3; D is perhaps TRBD1 (6 bases). Germline V gene sequence: CDR1 DFQATT, CDR2 SNEGSKA (reference sequence). V shed 1 base and J shed 0 bases, with 13 bases lying between them. This CDR3 has 16 amino acids. The DNA for the CDR3 is TGCAGTGCTAGAGTGCGGGGGGCGAGCTCTGGAAACACCATATATTTT. This sequence encodes CSARVRGASSGNTIYF.

This clonotype showed up just a few times. The gene calls are TRBV7-7 and TRBJ1-1; D gene ambiguous. This CDR3 has 13 amino acids. V lost 5 bases, J lost 6 bases, and 13 bases lay in between. Germline V gene lookup returns CDR1 SSHAT and CDR2 FNYEAQ (reference sequence). CDR3 in amino acids: CASSPNRVSEAFF. The CDR3 region has the DNA TGTGCCAGCAGCCCGAACAGAGTCTCTGAAGCTTTCTTT.

This clonotype appeared a few times. V usage is TRBV2 and J usage is TRBJ2-5, with 8 bases lining up with TRBD2. CDR1 and CDR2 (germline): SNHLY, FYNNEI. The V gene end was trimmed by 6 bases and the J gene end by 7 bases; junction bases not matched to a gene: 7. CDR3 length equals 13 residues. As DNA, the CDR3 is TGTGCCAGCAGAGTTCCCGGGGGGGGGACCCAGTACTTC. This codes for CASRVPGGGTQYF.

The chain employs TRBV2 and TRBJ1-4, with D unclear. CDR1 is SNHLY and CDR2 is FYNNEI in the germline V gene. Deletions cut 7 bases from V and 2 bases from J, with 11 bases between. The CDR3 contains 14 residues. This CDR3 is CASTQRATNEKLFF. CDR3 nucleotides: TGTGCCAGCACCCAAAGGGCGACTAATGAAAAACTGTTTTTT.

The rearrangement uses TRBV20-1 and TRBJ2-3; 7 bases are a match to TRBD2. The ends lost 3 bases at V and 1 base at J; junction bases unmatched: 4. This CDR3 contains 14 residues. CDR1 is DFQATT, CDR2 SNEGSKA, per germline (reference sequence). As DNA, the CDR3 is TGCAGTGCTAGCCGGGACTACCGCACAGATACGCAGTATTTT. Translating it yields CSASRDYRTDTQYF.

This clonotype showed up just a few times. V gene TRBV4-3 combines with J gene TRBJ2-7, with D unresolved. This CDR3 contains 13 residues. Trimming removed 3 bases from V and 1 base from J, with 7 bases in between. Germline CDR1 is LGHNA and CDR2 is YSLEER. CDR3: CASSQHRSYEQYF. CDR3 coding DNA: TGCGCCAGCAGCCAGCACAGATCCTACGAGCAGTACTTC.

There are many counts of this clonotype. The rearrangement links TRBV6-1 to TRBJ2-7; TRBD1 aligns across 8 bases. The V and J ends lost 5 bases and 3 bases, in that order; junction bases with no gene match: 12. The CDR3 contains 16 residues. Germline V lookup: CDR1 MNHNS, CDR2 SASEGT. The CDR3 nucleotides read TGTGCCAGCAGTTATTTAACCGGGACAGGAATCTACGAGCAGTACTTC. The encoded protein is CASSYLTGTGIYEQYF.

This clonotype was recorded many times. J is TRBJ2-1 and V is TRBV20-1; D gene ambiguous. Between the trimmed V and J ends, which lost 6 bases and 1 base, there was a span of 7 bases. Per the germline V gene, CDR1 is DFQATT and CDR2 is SNEGSKA (reference sequence). CDR3 length equals 12 residues. The CDR3 nucleotides read TGCAGTGCCCCAGAATCCTACAATGAGCAGTTCTTC. Translating gives CSAPESYNEQFF.

The V gene is TRBV10-3, the J gene TRBJ2-3; 13 nucleotides align to TRBD2. V lost 6 bases and J lost 4; bases outside the gene matches: 4. The CDR3 extends over 15 amino acids. CDR1 and CDR2 from the germline V gene are ENHRY and SYGVKD. The CDR3 reads CAIRTSGRGSDTQYF. The CDR3 bases are TGTGCCATCAGAACTAGCGGGAGGGGCTCAGATACGCAGTATTTT.

This clonotype was found a few times. This chain connects TRBV20-1 to TRBJ2-1; 8 bases are shared with TRBD2. There are 15 residues in the CDR3. V shed 3 bases, J shed 6 bases, and the junction held 10 bases outside the gene matches. Germline CDR1 DFQATT, CDR2 SNEGSKA (reference sequence). CDR3 sequence reads: CSARIGFSGINEQFF. CDR3 nucleotide sequence: TGCAGTGCTAGGATCGGTTTTAGCGGGATCAATGAGCAGTTCTTC.

Details on this clonotype: A much bigger clone sits one base away, suggesting this may be a read error. The chain carries TRBV2 and TRBJ2-6, with a possible D match to TRBD1 (5 bases). Germline assignment: CDR1 SNHLY and CDR2 FYNNEI. This CDR3 has 14 amino acids. CDR3 bases: TGTGCCAGCAGTTTTTACCCTGGGGCCAGCGTCCTGACTTTC. Residues: CASSFYPGASVLTF.

This clonotype came up many times. The rearrangement links TRBV3-1 to TRBJ2-5, with D perhaps TRBD2 (6 bases). V gave up 3 bases and J gave up 2 bases, with 7 bases separating them. Germline CDR1 and CDR2: LGHDT and YNNKEL (reference sequence). This CDR3 spans 13 amino acids. The CDR3 loop reads CASSQGGQETQYF. CDR3 in DNA: TGTGCCAGCAGCCAGGGGGGACAAGAGACCCAGTACTTC.